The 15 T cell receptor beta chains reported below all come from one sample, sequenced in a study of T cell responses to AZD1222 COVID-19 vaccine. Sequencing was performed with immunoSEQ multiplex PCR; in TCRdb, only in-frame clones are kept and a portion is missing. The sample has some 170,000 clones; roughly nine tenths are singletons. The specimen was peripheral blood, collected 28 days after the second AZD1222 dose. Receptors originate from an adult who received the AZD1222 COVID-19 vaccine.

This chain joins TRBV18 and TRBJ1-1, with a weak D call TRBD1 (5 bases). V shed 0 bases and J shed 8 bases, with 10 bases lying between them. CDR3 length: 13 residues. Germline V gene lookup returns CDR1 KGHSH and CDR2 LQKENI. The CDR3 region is CASSPPGVGEAFF. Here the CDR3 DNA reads TGTGCCAGCTCACCACCGGGGGTGGGAGAAGCTTTCTTT.

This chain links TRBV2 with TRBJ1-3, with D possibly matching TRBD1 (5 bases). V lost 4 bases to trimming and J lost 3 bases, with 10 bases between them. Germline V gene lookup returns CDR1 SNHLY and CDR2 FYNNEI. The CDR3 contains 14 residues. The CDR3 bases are TGTGCCAGCAGTGCCGGGGCTCATGGAAACACCATATATTTT. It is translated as CASSAGAHGNTIYF.

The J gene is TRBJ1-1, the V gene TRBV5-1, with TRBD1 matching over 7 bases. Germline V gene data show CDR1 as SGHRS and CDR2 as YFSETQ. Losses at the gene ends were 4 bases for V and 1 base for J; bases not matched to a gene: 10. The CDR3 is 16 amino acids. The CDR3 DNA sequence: TGCGCCAGCAGCGGCAGGGGGTATGATGGGAACACTGAAGCTTTCTTT. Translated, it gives CASSGRGYDGNTEAFF.

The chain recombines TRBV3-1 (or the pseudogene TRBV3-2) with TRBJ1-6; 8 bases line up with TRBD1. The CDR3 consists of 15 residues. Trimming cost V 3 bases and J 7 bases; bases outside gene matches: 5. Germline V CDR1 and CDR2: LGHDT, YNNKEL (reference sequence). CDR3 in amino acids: CASSHGQGSNSPLHF. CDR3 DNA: TGTGCCAGCAGCCACGGACAGGGAAGCAATTCACCCCTCCACTTT.

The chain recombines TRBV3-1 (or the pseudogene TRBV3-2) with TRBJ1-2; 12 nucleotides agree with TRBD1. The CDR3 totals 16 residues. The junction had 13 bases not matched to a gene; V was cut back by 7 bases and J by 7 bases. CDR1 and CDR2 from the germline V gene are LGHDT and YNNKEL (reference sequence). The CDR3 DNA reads TGTGCCAGCAACAATAGGGGACAGGGGGCTGGAGGTGGCTACACCTTC. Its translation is CASNNRGQGAGGGYTF.

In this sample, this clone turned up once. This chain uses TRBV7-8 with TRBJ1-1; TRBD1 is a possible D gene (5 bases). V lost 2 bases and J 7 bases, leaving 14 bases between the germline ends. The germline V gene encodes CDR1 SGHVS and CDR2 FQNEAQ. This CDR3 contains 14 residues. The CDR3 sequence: CASSLQDRTNEAFF. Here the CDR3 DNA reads TGTGCCAGCAGCTTACAGGACCGGACAAATGAAGCTTTCTTT.

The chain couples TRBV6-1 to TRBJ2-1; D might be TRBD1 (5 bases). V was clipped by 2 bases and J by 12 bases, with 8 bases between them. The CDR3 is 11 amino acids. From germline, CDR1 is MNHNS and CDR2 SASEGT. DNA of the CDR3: TGTGCCAGCAGTGAACAGGGTGCGCAGTTCTTC. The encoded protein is CASSEQGAQFF.

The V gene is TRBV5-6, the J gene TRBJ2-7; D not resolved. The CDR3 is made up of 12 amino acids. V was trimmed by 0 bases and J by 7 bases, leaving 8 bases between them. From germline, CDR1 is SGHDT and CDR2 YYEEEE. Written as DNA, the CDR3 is TGTGCCAGCAGCTTGGTTTTGGGGGAGCAGTACTTC. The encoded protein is CASSLVLGEQYF.

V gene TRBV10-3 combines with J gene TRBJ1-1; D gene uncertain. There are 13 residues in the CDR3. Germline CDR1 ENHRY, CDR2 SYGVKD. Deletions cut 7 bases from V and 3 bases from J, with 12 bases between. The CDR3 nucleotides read TGTGCCATCACCCCCCGCGAGGACACTGAAGCTTTCTTT. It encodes CAITPREDTEAFF.

CDR3 sequence reads: CASSYVLAGGFSTDTQYF. The DNA for the CDR3 is TGTGCCAGCAGTTACGTACTAGCGGGGGGTTTCAGCACAGATACGCAGTATTTT. The chain carries TRBV6-2 or TRBV6-3 and TRBJ2-3; 12 bases agree with TRBD2. With V trimmed by 2 bases and J by 0 bases, 6 bases remained unmatched. CDR3 length: 18 amino acids. Germline lookup yields CDR1 MNHEY and CDR2 SVGEGT.

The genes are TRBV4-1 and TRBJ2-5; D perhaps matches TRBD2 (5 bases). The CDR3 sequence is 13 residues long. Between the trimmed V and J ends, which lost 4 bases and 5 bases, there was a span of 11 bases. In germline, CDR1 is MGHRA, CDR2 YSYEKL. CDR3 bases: TGCGCCAGCAGCCGAGTACCGGGGGAGACCCAGTACTTC. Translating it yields CASSRVPGETQYF.

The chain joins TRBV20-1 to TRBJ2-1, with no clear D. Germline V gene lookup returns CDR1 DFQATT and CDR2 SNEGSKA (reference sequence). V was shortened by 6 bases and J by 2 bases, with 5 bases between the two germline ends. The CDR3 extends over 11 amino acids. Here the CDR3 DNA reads TGCAGTGCGACCGCCTACAATGAGCAGTTCTTC. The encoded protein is CSATAYNEQFF.

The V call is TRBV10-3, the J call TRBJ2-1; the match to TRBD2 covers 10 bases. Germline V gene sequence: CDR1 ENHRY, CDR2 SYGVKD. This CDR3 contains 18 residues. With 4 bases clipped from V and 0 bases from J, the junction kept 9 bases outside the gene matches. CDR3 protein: CAISALAGATSSYNEQFF. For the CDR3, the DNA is TGTGCCATCAGTGCCCTAGCGGGGGCAACAAGCTCCTACAATGAGCAGTTCTTC.

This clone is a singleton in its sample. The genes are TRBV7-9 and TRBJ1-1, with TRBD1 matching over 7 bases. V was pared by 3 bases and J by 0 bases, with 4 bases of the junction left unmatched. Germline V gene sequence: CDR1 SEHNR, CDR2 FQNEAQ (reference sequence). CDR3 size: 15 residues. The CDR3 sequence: CASSFPGTVNTEAFF. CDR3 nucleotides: TGTGCCAGCAGCTTCCCCGGGACAGTGAACACTGAAGCTTTCTTT. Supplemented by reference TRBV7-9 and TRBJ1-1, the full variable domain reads DTGVSQNPRHKITKRGQNVTFRCDPISEHNRLYWYRQTLGQGPEFLTYFQNEAQLEKSRLLSDRFSAERPKGSFSTLEIQRTEQGDSAMYLCASSFPGTVNTEAFFGQGTRLTVV.

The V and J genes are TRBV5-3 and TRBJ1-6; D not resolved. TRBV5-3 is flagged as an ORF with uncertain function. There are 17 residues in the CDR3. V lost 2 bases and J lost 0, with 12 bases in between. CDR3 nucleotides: TGTGCCAGAAGCTTTTGGGCCCGTAGCTCCTATAATTCACCCCTCCACTTT. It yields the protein CARSFWARSSYNSPLHF.